The 29 T cell receptor beta chains given below trace back to one sample, sequenced in a study of Ad26.COV2.S vaccination and SARS-CoV-2 variants. Measured with immunoSEQ multiplex PCR; TCRdb has only the in-frame clones, and not every one. The sample records roughly 400,000 clones, around 91% being singletons. Treatment meaning: over 15 received Ad26.COV2.S at low or high dose, single or two shots; roughly 5 received placebo; per-sample allocation not given. Samples came from day 63 after the first vaccine or placebo injection. The sample consisted of peripheral blood, taken in a trial of Ad26.COV2.S vaccine versus placebo. The source is a person between 18 and 60 years old who received the Ad26.COV2.S COVID-19 vaccine or a placebo.

CDR3 bases: TGTGCCAGCTCATCCCGCTCGGGACAGGGGGGGAGCACTGAAGCTTTCTTT. The encoded protein is CASSSRSGQGGSTEAFF. This chain joins TRBV18 and TRBJ1-1, with 11 nucleotides matching TRBD1. The CDR3 consists of 17 residues. V lost 5 bases, J lost 4 bases, and 12 bases stayed unmatched. Germline assignment: CDR1 KGHSH and CDR2 LQKENI.

This clone was detected once. The gene calls are TRBV5-4 and TRBJ2-5; tentatively, D is TRBD1 (6 bases). V was shortened by 4 bases and J by 5 bases, with 18 bases between the two germline ends. CDR3 size: 15 residues. Germline V gene data show CDR1 as SGHNT and CDR2 as YYREEE (reference sequence). CDR3 coding DNA: TGTGCCAGCAGCACCCCAAAGGACAGCGGCGAGACCCAGTACTTC. This sequence encodes CASSTPKDSGETQYF.

The chain uses TRBV7-2 and TRBJ2-1; the match to TRBD1 covers 9 bases. Germline assignment: CDR1 SGHTA and CDR2 FQGNSA. With V trimmed by 5 bases and J by 7 bases, 9 bases remained unmatched. The CDR3 runs 15 residues. CDR3 nucleotides: TGTGCCAGCAGCCGGGACAGGGTGGTTGGGAATGAGCAGTTCTTC. It encodes CASSRDRVVGNEQFF.

V usage is TRBV19 and J usage is TRBJ2-1, with 11 bases matching TRBD2. This CDR3 contains 15 residues. J gave up 4 bases and V 4 bases, and 3 bases lay outside the gene matches. Germline CDR1 LNHDA, CDR2 SQIVND (reference sequence). CDR3 DNA: TGTGCCAGTAGTAGGCGACTAGCGGGGTACAATGAGCAGTTCTTC. As protein: CASSRRLAGYNEQFF.

This clone was recorded only once. The CDR3 bases are TGTGCCAGCAGCGGCAACGGTTTAACCTACGAGCAGTACTTC. Encoded protein: CASSGNGLTYEQYF. The V call is TRBV9, the J call TRBJ2-7; D is unclear. Per the germline V gene, CDR1 is SGDLS and CDR2 is YYNGEE. V lost 3 bases to trimming and J lost 2 bases, with 12 bases between them. The CDR3 has 14 residues.

The rearrangement uses TRBV11-2 and TRBJ2-5; the match to TRBD1 covers 10 bases. The CDR3 has 15 amino acids. CDR1 SGHAT and CDR2 FQNNGV come from the germline V gene. The V gene end was trimmed by 5 bases and the J gene end by 4 bases; junction bases not matched to a gene: 7. DNA of the CDR3: TGTGCCAGCAGCAGGACAGGGGGAGGTGTAGAGACCCAGTACTTC. Its protein is CASSRTGGGVETQYF.

The V gene is TRBV19, the J gene TRBJ2-3, with 12 positions matching TRBD2. The CDR3 length is 19 residues. V trimming: 5 bases; J trimming: 4 bases; junction bases outside the gene matches: 16. Per germline, CDR1 LNHDA and CDR2 SQIVND (reference sequence). CDR3 DNA: TGTGCCAGTAGTGGGCTGACTAGCGGGAGACGACGTGGGTCAGATACGCAGTATTTT. This gives the protein CASSGLTSGRRRGSDTQYF.

The count of this clone is one. This chain joins TRBV10-3 and TRBJ2-3; the match to TRBD2 covers 8 bases. Germline V gene data show CDR1 as ENHRY and CDR2 as SYGVKD. The CDR3 is 13 residues long. Unmatched junction bases numbered 8, after V lost 11 bases and J lost 4 bases. CDR3 bases: TGTGCCTCCCAGGGGCGGGAGGCAGATACGCAGTATTTT. Translating it yields CASQGREADTQYF.

The J gene is TRBJ2-1, the V gene TRBV9; the match to TRBD1 covers 7 bases. The junction had 11 bases not matched to a gene; V was cut back by 4 bases and J by 1 base. The CDR3 consists of 17 residues. The germline V gene encodes CDR1 SGDLS and CDR2 YYNGEE. This CDR3 is CASSTTGTWPSYNEQFF. The CDR3 DNA reads TGTGCCAGCAGCACGACAGGGACCTGGCCTTCCTACAATGAGCAGTTCTTC.

The rearrangement uses TRBV19 and TRBJ2-5; no clear D gene. CDR3 size: 13 residues. The ends were cut back, 8 bases at V and 2 bases at J, with 12 bases in the middle. Germline V CDR1 and CDR2: LNHDA, SQIVND (reference sequence). In nucleotides, the CDR3 is TGTGCCAGTCGAGGCCGCCCACAAGAGACCCAGTACTTC. Amino acid sequence: CASRGRPQETQYF.

V is TRBV29-1 and J is TRBJ1-1; D is unclear. Per germline, CDR1 SQVTM and CDR2 ANQGSEA. CDR3 length equals 13 residues. The V and J ends lost 6 bases and 0 bases respectively, with 11 bases between them. The CDR3 coding sequence is TGCAGCGTAGCCTCACAGATGAACACTGAAGCTTTCTTT. Translation gives CSVASQMNTEAFF. The full variable domain, its missing parts supplied by reference TRBV29-1 and TRBJ1-1, is SAVISQKPSRDICQRGTSLTIQCQVDSQVTMMFWYRQQPGQSLTLIATANQGSEATYESGFVIDKFPISRPNLTFSTLTVSNMSPEDSSIYLCSVASQMNTEAFFGQGTRLTVV.

As to this clone: Other DNA sequences in the sample encode the same CDR3. The genes are TRBV5-4 and TRBJ2-7; TRBD2 is a possible D gene (6 bases). CDR1 and CDR2 (germline): SGHNT, YYREEE (reference sequence). Trimming cost V 0 bases and J 2 bases, with 9 bases left between them. This CDR3 contains 14 residues. The CDR3 here is CASSLGGNPYEQYF. The CDR3 DNA reads TGTGCCAGCAGCTTGGGCGGGAATCCCTACGAGCAGTACTTC.

This CDR3 is CASSLVAGSTEAFF. DNA for the CDR3: TGTGCCAGCAGCTTAGTGGCGGGGAGCACTGAAGCTTTCTTT. The chain couples TRBV7-6 to TRBJ1-1, with D unresolved. Germline-derived CDR1 and CDR2 are SGHVS and FNYEAQ. This CDR3 contains 14 residues. The V end was cut by 1 base, the J end by 4 bases, with 10 bases between. Full variable domain (outside the CDR3, taken from reference TRBV7-6 and TRBJ1-1): GAGVSQSPRYKVTKRGQDVALRCDPISGHVSLYWYRQALGQGPEFLTYFNYEAQQDKSGLPNDRFSAERPEGSISTLTIQRTEQRDSAMYRCASSLVAGSTEAFFGQGTRLTVV.

This chain connects TRBV6-2 or TRBV6-3 to TRBJ2-7; D assignment may be TRBD1 or TRBD2 (5 bases each). The V end was cut by 2 bases, the J end by 2 bases, with 13 bases between. The CDR3 is 15 residues long. Germline V gene lookup returns CDR1 MNHEY and CDR2 SVGEGT. As DNA, the CDR3 is TGTGCCAGCAGTTACCTGGGGGACGGACCCTACGAGCAGTACTTC. Translation gives CASSYLGDGPYEQYF.

CDR3 residues: CASSLVAGSNSPLHF. The CDR3 region has the DNA TGTGCCAGCAGCTTGGTGGCAGGGAGTAATTCACCCCTCCACTTT. The rearrangement links TRBV7-9 to TRBJ1-6, with TRBD1 as a possible D gene (5 bases). The germline V and J ends were trimmed by 3 bases and 6 bases, with 12 bases remaining between them. Germline V gene lookup returns CDR1 SEHNR and CDR2 FQNEAQ (reference sequence). The length of the CDR3 is 15 residues.

V gene TRBV24-1 combines with J gene TRBJ2-1; D is possibly TRBD1 or TRBD2 (5 bases each). Germline CDR1 and CDR2: KGHDR and SFDVKD. The CDR3 has 16 amino acids. V dropped 9 bases and J dropped 7 bases, with 24 bases sitting between them. The chain's CDR3 is CATVVGAEGAVNEQFF. CDR3 nucleotide sequence: TGTGCCACCGTAGTAGGGGCCGAGGGTGCCGTAAATGAGCAGTTCTTC.

The V call is TRBV5-1, the J call TRBJ2-2, with D possibly TRBD2 on 6 matching bases. Trimming left V 3 bases short and J 2 bases short, with 11 bases between. CDR1 and CDR2 from the germline V gene are SGHRS and YFSETQ. The CDR3 consists of 15 residues. The CDR3: CASSSTGGNTGELFF. As DNA, the CDR3 is TGCGCCAGCAGCTCTACCGGGGGTAACACCGGGGAGCTGTTTTTT.

The chain has TRBV10-3 and TRBJ1-1; 7 bases agree with TRBD1. CDR3 length: 15 amino acids. Per germline, CDR1 ENHRY and CDR2 SYGVKD. V gave up 3 bases and J gave up 3 bases; unmatched junction bases: 7. CDR3 DNA: TGTGCCATCAGTGATGGGACAGTGGGGTACACTGAAGCTTTCTTT. This codes for CAISDGTVGYTEAFF.

Comments on this clone: This sample also contains other DNA sequences that code for the same CDR3. The chain uses TRBV24-1 and TRBJ2-1; D is unresolved. CDR3 length equals 11 residues. V lost 3 bases, J lost 6 bases, and 2 bases lay in between. Looked up from germline, CDR1 is KGHDR and CDR2 is SFDVKD. The CDR3 loop reads CATSDGNEQFF. The CDR3 coding sequence is TGTGCCACCAGTGATGGCAATGAGCAGTTCTTC.

The rearrangement links TRBV10-2 to TRBJ2-4, with TRBD1 matching over 8 bases. V was clipped by 8 bases and J by 8 bases; unmatched bases: 8. This CDR3 contains 13 residues. The germline V gene has CDR1 WSHSY and CDR2 SAAADI. The CDR3 sequence: CASAGGDEDIQYF. CDR3 sequence (DNA): TGCGCCAGCGCAGGGGGCGACGAGGACATTCAGTACTTC.

CDR3: CASSSGLASETQYF. DNA of the CDR3: TGTGCCAGCAGCTCAGGACTAGCTTCCGAGACCCAGTACTTC. The V and J genes are TRBV5-4 and TRBJ2-5, with TRBD2 identical over 8 bases. The CDR3 is made up of 14 amino acids. Losses at the gene ends were 3 bases for V and 5 bases for J; bases not matched to a gene: 6. The germline gives CDR1 SGHNT, CDR2 YYREEE (reference sequence).

A remark on this clone: The sample contains more than one DNA sequence encoding this CDR3. The chain employs TRBV7-9 and TRBJ2-1; maybe TRBD2 (6 bases). Germline CDR1 reads SEHNR; CDR2 reads FQNEAQ (reference sequence). Trimming left V 5 bases short and J 0 bases short, with 11 bases between. This CDR3 is 15 amino acids long. DNA for the CDR3: TGTGCCAGCAGCCCTAGCGAGAGCTCCTACAATGAGCAGTTCTTC. As protein: CASSPSESSYNEQFF. Full variable domain (outside the CDR3, taken from reference TRBV7-9 and TRBJ2-1): DTGVSQNPRHKITKRGQNVTFRCDPISEHNRLYWYRQTLGQGPEFLTYFQNEAQLEKSRLLSDRFSAERPKGSFSTLEIQRTEQGDSAMYLCASSPSESSYNEQFFGPGTRLTVL.

Here the CDR3 reads CASLRDPGALEQYF. In DNA form, the CDR3 reads TGTGCCAGCCTCCGGGACCCCGGGGCCCTCGAGCAGTACTTC. The V gene is TRBV2, the J gene TRBJ2-7; TRBD1 or TRBD2 may be the D gene (5 bases each). The CDR3 spans 14 residues. Trimming pared 8 bases from V and 6 bases from J, leaving 20 bases between. Germline CDR1 is SNHLY and CDR2 is FYNNEI.

As regards this clone: Other DNA sequences of this sample code for an identical CDR3. The V and J genes are TRBV6-5 and TRBJ2-7; D may be TRBD1 or TRBD2 (5 bases each). In germline, CDR1 is MNHEY, CDR2 SVGAGI. The CDR3 length is 13 residues. The germline V and J ends were trimmed by 6 bases and 1 base, with 10 bases remaining between them. This CDR3 reads CASSRDPSYEQYF. The CDR3, as DNA: TGTGCCAGCAGCCGGGACCCGTCCTACGAGCAGTACTTC.

Regarding this clone: Other DNA sequences of this sample code for an identical CDR3. V is TRBV2 and J is TRBJ2-7; D uncertain. V was cut by 7 bases and J by 4 bases, with 8 bases left in between. The CDR3 is 11 residues long. Germline V CDR1 and CDR2: SNHLY, FYNNEI. CDR3 region: CASKGRYEQYF. The CDR3, as DNA: TGTGCCAGCAAGGGTCGGTACGAGCAGTACTTC.

The chain has TRBV6-1 and TRBJ2-7; D gene unclear. CDR3 length: 12 amino acids. V dropped 0 bases and J dropped 7 bases, with 7 bases sitting between them. Germline CDR1 reads MNHNS; CDR2 reads SASEGT. As DNA, the CDR3 is TGTGCCAGCAGTGAAGCCCTAGGGGAGCAGTACTTC. Translation gives CASSEALGEQYF.

This clone was observed once. The chain uses TRBV2 and TRBJ2-1; tentative D call: TRBD2 (7 bases). The CDR3 length is 16 residues. V was pared by 4 bases and J by 5 bases, with 18 bases between. Per germline, CDR1 SNHLY and CDR2 FYNNEI. The DNA of the CDR3 is TGTGCCAGCAGTGTCGGCAGGGGACTACCCAACAATGAGCAGTTCTTC. This gives the protein CASSVGRGLPNNEQFF.

The rearrangement joins TRBV5-5 to TRBJ1-2; no clear D. CDR3 length equals 13 residues. The germline V gene has CDR1 SGHKS and CDR2 YYEKEE (reference sequence). Trimming took off 0 bases at V and 8 bases at J, with 11 bases between the two ends. As DNA, the CDR3 is TGTGCCAGCAGCTTGGCTGAGATGCGGGGCTACACCTTC. Its translation: CASSLAEMRGYTF.

The chain recombines TRBV7-9 with TRBJ2-6; TRBD2 is a possible D gene (6 bases). Germline CDR1 is SEHNR and CDR2 is FQNEAQ (reference sequence). The CDR3 totals 16 residues. V was shortened by 3 bases and J by 2 bases, with 11 bases between the two germline ends. The CDR3 reads CASSFSGVTGANVLTF. The CDR3, as DNA: TGTGCCAGCAGCTTCTCGGGGGTAACTGGGGCCAACGTCCTGACTTTC.